The present entry profiles one TCR beta chain with its context. Data came from immunoSEQ multiplex PCR; TCRdb stores just in-frame clones and leaves some out. The profile shows roughly 57,000 clones, about 83% of them singletons. This sample is part of a study of blood T cell repertoires in COVID-19. Study information: PBMCs, B-cell-depleted T cells, or T cells provided the cDNA or gDNA that made up the material.

The sequence was collected from a woman in her sixties with COVID-19, enrolled during active disease. The material sequenced was peripheral blood.

CDR3 region: CASQDPNTEAFF. CDR3 nucleotide sequence: TGTGCCAGCCAGGATCCGAACACTGAAGCTTTCTTT. This chain connects TRBV2 to TRBJ1-1; D unclear. Between the trimmed V and J ends, which lost 8 bases and 1 base, there was a span of 8 bases. Germline V gene data show CDR1 as SNHLY and CDR2 as FYNNEI. This CDR3 spans 12 amino acids.